Listed here are 21 T cell receptor beta chains from one sample, sequenced in a study of blood T cell repertoires in COVID-19. Generated by immunoSEQ multiplex PCR, the TCRdb table keeps only in-frame clones and is missing some. Of some 70,000 clones listed, roughly 85% are singletons. Sequencing was carried out using peripheral blood. These TCRs come from a woman aged 60-70 years with acute or convalescent COVID-19.

This clone was observed once. V and J are TRBV19 and TRBJ1-6; 8 positions match TRBD1. CDR1 and CDR2 from the germline V gene are LNHDA and SQIVND (reference sequence). With 5 bases clipped from V and 9 bases from J, the junction kept 6 bases outside the gene matches. The CDR3 consists of 14 residues. In DNA form, the CDR3 reads TGTGCCAGTAGTTCAGGGGGCCGAGGTTCACCCCTCCACTTT. This encodes CASSSGGRGSPLHF.

The J gene is TRBJ2-3, the V gene TRBV3-1 (or the pseudogene TRBV3-2); 10 bases align to TRBD1. This CDR3 has 16 amino acids. Germline V lookup: CDR1 LGHDT, CDR2 YNNKEL (reference sequence). Trimming cost V 0 bases and J 3 bases; bases outside gene matches: 3. The CDR3 is CASSQDRDRGTDTQYF. CDR3 DNA sequence: TGTGCCAGCAGCCAAGACCGGGACAGGGGTACAGATACGCAGTATTTT.

The rearrangement uses TRBV14 and TRBJ2-7; tentatively, D is TRBD2 (6 bases). This CDR3 is built from 14 residues. Germline loops: CDR1 SGHDN, CDR2 FVKESK. Trimming stripped 6 bases from V and 1 base from J, with 13 bases between. The CDR3 DNA is TGTGCCAGCAGTCGTAGGGGAGGATCCTACGAGCAGTACTTC. Translated: CASSRRGGSYEQYF.

This clone was observed a handful of times. The chain couples TRBV7-2 to TRBJ2-1; D remains unclear. The CDR3 consists of 11 residues. V gave up 3 bases and J gave up 13 bases, with 10 bases separating them. The germline CDR1 and CDR2 sequences are SGHTA and FQGNSA. CDR3 protein: CASSFSQIQFF. The CDR3, as DNA: TGTGCCAGCAGCTTTTCCCAGATACAGTTCTTC.

The J gene is TRBJ2-7, the V gene TRBV27, with D possibly matching TRBD1 (6 bases). CDR1 MNHEY and CDR2 SMNVEV come from the germline V gene (reference sequence). V gave up 3 bases and J gave up 7 bases, with 16 bases separating them. The CDR3 totals 14 residues. The CDR3 DNA reads as TGTGCCAGCAGTTTTCAACGACAGGCCGGAGAGCAGTACTTC. This sequence encodes CASSFQRQAGEQYF.

The CDR3 loop is CASRRTLQGSSPLHF. In DNA form, the CDR3 reads TGTGCCAGCAGACGAACTCTACAGGGCAGTTCACCCCTCCACTTT. The chain links TRBV6-5 to TRBJ1-6; possible D gene TRBD1, 6 bases. V lost 6 bases to trimming and J lost 9 bases, with 18 bases between them. The germline gives CDR1 MNHEY, CDR2 SVGAGI. CDR3 length: 15 amino acids.

The table lists this clone with a few counts. The chain links TRBV7-9 to TRBJ1-3, with TRBD1 matching over 9 bases. Germline CDR1 reads SEHNR; CDR2 reads FQNEAQ (reference sequence). Germline trimming cut 4 bases from V and 4 bases from J; bases unmatched to any gene: 8. The CDR3 sequence is 16 residues long. This chain's CDR3 is CASSSLTTGGGNTIYF. For the CDR3, the DNA is TGTGCCAGCAGCTCGTTAACTACAGGGGGCGGAAACACCATATATTTT.

The V gene is TRBV6-5, the J gene TRBJ1-2; 8 nucleotides line up with TRBD1. Per the germline V gene, CDR1 is MNHEY and CDR2 is SVGAGI. V lost 4 bases to trimming and J lost 14 bases; unmatched junction nucleotides: 15. The CDR3 extends over 14 amino acids. The CDR3 loop is CASSLTGGRSVWTF. The CDR3 DNA reads TGTGCCAGCAGTTTAACAGGGGGGAGATCCGTATGGACCTTC.

The chain couples TRBV6-5 to TRBJ2-5, with 10 bases that match TRBD2. The CDR3 covers 15 residues. The J segment lost 4 bases and the V segment lost 6 bases, leaving 8 bases of the junction unmatched. Germline V gene data show CDR1 as MNHEY and CDR2 as SVGAGI. As DNA, the CDR3 is TGTGCCAGCAGGGGGAGCGGGGGGGCCGGAGAGACCCAGTACTTC. Translating it yields CASRGSGGAGETQYF.

The genes are TRBV14 and TRBJ1-1; D gene ambiguous. Germline values: CDR1 SGHDN, CDR2 FVKESK. V lost 5 bases, J lost 11 bases, and 12 bases lay in between. The CDR3 covers 11 residues. Here the CDR3 DNA reads TGTGCCAGCAGCGATACCCGGTGGGCTTTCTTT. It translates to CASSDTRWAFF.

This chain joins TRBV5-8 and TRBJ2-2; 7 bases line up with TRBD2. V gave up 2 bases and J gave up 3 bases; unmatched junction bases: 13. CDR1 and CDR2 (germline): SGHTS, YDEGEE. CDR3 length: 18 residues. Here the CDR3 DNA reads TGTGCCAGCAGCTTTCATTTCGAGGGAGGGTCCGACACCGGGGAGCTGTTTTTT. Translating it yields CASSFHFEGGSDTGELFF.

The chain uses TRBV10-3 and TRBJ2-1; TRBD2 aligns across 9 bases. CDR1 and CDR2 from the germline V gene are ENHRY and SYGVKD. Losses at the gene ends were 9 bases for V and 4 bases for J; bases not matched to a gene: 10. This CDR3 is 15 amino acids long. The CDR3 nucleotides read TGTGCCATATCAGGGGCTAGCGGGATTTACAATGAGCAGTTCTTC. It specifies CAISGASGIYNEQFF.

The CDR3 DNA follows: TGTGCCAGCAGCTTGTCGGGCGGGACCGTCTACAATGAGCAGTTCTTC. Protein product: CASSLSGGTVYNEQFF. V is TRBV5-4 and J is TRBJ2-1; TRBD2 might be the D (6 bases). This CDR3 comprises 16 residues. Germline CDR1 reads SGHNT; CDR2 reads YYREEE (reference sequence). V shed 1 base and J shed 3 bases, with 14 bases lying between them.

This clone was picked up a small number of times. The chain combines TRBV5-6 with TRBJ1-1, with no clear D. V lost 4 bases and J 5 bases, leaving 9 bases between the germline ends. The CDR3 is 12 residues long. CDR1 is SGHDT and CDR2 is YYEEEE in the germline V gene. CDR3 sequence: CASSARVTEAFF. The CDR3 region has the DNA TGTGCCAGCAGCGCGAGGGTTACTGAAGCTTTCTTT.

This sequence joins TRBV6-5 and TRBJ1-1; a weak D match, TRBD1 (6 bases). The CDR3 totals 15 residues. Germline lookup yields CDR1 MNHEY and CDR2 SVGAGI. V lost 7 bases, J lost 6 bases, and 21 bases lay in between. CDR3 loop: CASTPSQGRRAEAFF. CDR3 DNA sequence: TGTGCCAGCACCCCCTCACAGGGAAGGAGAGCTGAAGCTTTCTTT.

This chain joins TRBV7-9 and TRBJ1-5; 8 bases align to TRBD1. There are 15 residues in the CDR3. Germline V gives CDR1 SEHNR, CDR2 FQNEAQ (reference sequence). V lost 4 bases, J lost 11 bases, and 13 bases stayed unmatched. In DNA form, the CDR3 reads TGTGCCAGCAGCTCGTCTACAGGGGGGGCGAGGGCCCAGCATTTT. It is translated as CASSSSTGGARAQHF.

The chain joins TRBV2 to TRBJ2-1, with TRBD2 matching 8 bases. J lost 6 bases, V lost 6 bases, and 7 bases had no gene match. The CDR3 totals 14 residues. Germline V gene sequence: CDR1 SNHLY, CDR2 FYNNEI. In DNA form, the CDR3 reads TGTGCCAGCAGGGAGGAGAGCGGGAGCAATGAGCAGTTCTTC. It codes for CASREESGSNEQFF.

This clone was seen just once. V gene TRBV7-9 combines with J gene TRBJ1-4, with 9 bases identical to TRBD1. Germline V lookup: CDR1 SEHNR, CDR2 FQNEAQ (reference sequence). J lost 4 bases, V lost 1 base, and 13 bases had no gene match. The CDR3 sequence is 19 residues long. The DNA for the CDR3 is TGTGCCAGCAGCTTAGACTACGGACAGGGGAATCGTGGTAATGAAAAACTGTTTTTT. Translation: CASSLDYGQGNRGNEKLFF.

This chain joins TRBV18 and TRBJ1-1; D gene unclear. Germline assignment: CDR1 KGHSH and CDR2 LQKENI. The V end lost 2 bases, the J end lost 4 bases, and 8 bases lay between the germline ends. This CDR3 comprises 13 residues. CDR3 nucleotides: TGTGCCAGCTCACCAGAGTTGAGCACTGAAGCTTTCTTT. This gives the protein CASSPELSTEAFF.

This chain uses TRBV27 with TRBJ2-7, with 8 bases fitting TRBD2. CDR3 length: 15 amino acids. J gave up 3 bases and V 5 bases, and 9 bases lay outside the gene matches. Germline loops: CDR1 MNHEY, CDR2 SMNVEV (reference sequence). Here the CDR3 DNA reads TGTGCCAGCAGTACCATAGGGACTAGTTTCTACGAGCAGTACTTC. This codes for CASSTIGTSFYEQYF.

The V gene is TRBV19, the J gene TRBJ1-1; 7 positions agree with TRBD1. V was pared by 0 bases and J by 5 bases, with 6 bases of the junction left unmatched. Per germline, CDR1 LNHDA and CDR2 SQIVND (reference sequence). The CDR3 is 15 amino acids. CDR3 bases: TGTGCCAGTAGTATAGATCCAGGGGGACGGACTGAAGCTTTCTTT. It encodes CASSIDPGGRTEAFF.